Listed below are T cell receptor beta chains from one sample, sequenced in a study of shared clonotypes between healthy human individuals. The repertoire was sequenced with immunoSEQ multiplex PCR; TCRdb's copy has only in-frame clones and lacks some. The table lists about 870,000 clones, about 92% of them singletons. The sample was naive CD8+ T cells sorted from blood. These receptors all stem from a man aged 30-40 years in good health. Both conserved end residues are part of each CDR3. Each record gives: clone size, V gene, D gene, J gene, CDR3 DNA, CDR3 protein. D genes are given only for firm matches. Some rows mark clone size as missing; the rest say once, few, many or name a class of expanded clone.

abundance: -
v_gene: TRBV4-3
d_gene: -
j_gene: TRBJ1-5
CDR3nt: TGCGCCAGCAGTCCTTGGGGCAATCAGCCCCAGCATTTT
CDR3aa: CASSPWGNQPQHF

abundance: -
v_gene: TRBV29-1
d_gene: -
j_gene: TRBJ2-2
CDR3nt: TGCAGCGTGCAGGGCGCGAACACCGGGGAGCTGTTTTTT
CDR3aa: CSVQGANTGELFF

abundance: once
v_gene: TRBV5-1
d_gene: -
j_gene: TRBJ2-1
CDR3nt: TGCGCCAGCAGCTTGCGGAGCTCCTACAATGAGCAGTTCTTC
CDR3aa: CASSLRSSYNEQFF

abundance: few
v_gene: TRBV27
d_gene: -
j_gene: TRBJ2-1
CDR3nt: TGTGCCAGTACTACCCATCACCCCAATGAGCAGTTCTTC
CDR3aa: CASTTHHPNEQFF

abundance: -
v_gene: TRBV9
d_gene: TRBD1
j_gene: TRBJ2-1
CDR3nt: TGTGCCAGCAGCGTAGAAGGGACAGCCTACAATGAGCAGTTCTTC
CDR3aa: CASSVEGTAYNEQFF

abundance: -
v_gene: TRBV7-9
d_gene: -
j_gene: TRBJ2-2
CDR3nt: TGTGCCAGCAGCTTCTACCAAGGGGCGAGGGAGCTGTTTTTT
CDR3aa: CASSFYQGARELFF

abundance: -
v_gene: TRBV7-2
d_gene: -
j_gene: TRBJ1-1
CDR3nt: TGTGCCAGCAGCCCATCCACAGGGATCTACACTGAAGCTTTCTTT
CDR3aa: CASSPSTGIYTEAFF

abundance: -
v_gene: TRBV6-6
d_gene: -
j_gene: TRBJ2-1
CDR3nt: TGTGCCAGCAGTTACTCGTGGGAGGCATACAATGAGCAGTTCTTC
CDR3aa: CASSYSWEAYNEQFF

abundance: -
v_gene: TRBV7-9
d_gene: TRBD1
j_gene: TRBJ2-5
CDR3nt: TGTGCCAGCAGCTTGCGGACAGGTTATGAAGAGACCCAGTACTTC
CDR3aa: CASSLRTGYEETQYF

abundance: -
v_gene: TRBV4-1
d_gene: -
j_gene: TRBJ2-2
CDR3nt: TGCGCCAGCAGCCAGCCGGGACTTTCAACCGGGGAGCTGTTTTTT
CDR3aa: CASSQPGLSTGELFF

abundance: -
v_gene: TRBV7-9
d_gene: -
j_gene: TRBJ1-4
CDR3nt: TGTGCCAGCAGCTTAGGAGGGGAAAAACTGTTTTTT
CDR3aa: CASSLGGEKLFF

abundance: -
v_gene: TRBV10-1
d_gene: -
j_gene: TRBJ2-3
CDR3nt: TGCGCCAGCAGTGAGTCGGGGTTAGCGACGAACACAGATACGCAGTATTTT
CDR3aa: CASSESGLATNTDTQYF

abundance: -
v_gene: TRBV7-9
d_gene: TRBD2
j_gene: TRBJ2-1
CDR3nt: TGTGCCAGCAGCACGATTAGCGGGAGTAGTGAGCAGTTCTTC
CDR3aa: CASSTISGSSEQFF